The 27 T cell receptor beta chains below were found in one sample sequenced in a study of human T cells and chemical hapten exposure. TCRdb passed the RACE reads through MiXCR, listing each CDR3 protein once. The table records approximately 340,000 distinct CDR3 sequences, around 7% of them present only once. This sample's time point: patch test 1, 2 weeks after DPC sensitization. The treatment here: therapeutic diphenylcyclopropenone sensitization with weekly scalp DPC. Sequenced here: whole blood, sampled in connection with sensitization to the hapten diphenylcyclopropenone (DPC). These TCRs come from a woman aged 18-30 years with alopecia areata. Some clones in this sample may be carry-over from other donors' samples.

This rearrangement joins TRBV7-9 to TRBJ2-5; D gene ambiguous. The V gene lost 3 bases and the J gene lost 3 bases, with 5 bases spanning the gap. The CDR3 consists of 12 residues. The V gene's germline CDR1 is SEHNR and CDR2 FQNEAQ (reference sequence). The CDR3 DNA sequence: TGTGCCAGCAGCTTCCGGGAAGAGACCCAGTACTTC. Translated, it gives CASSFREETQYF.

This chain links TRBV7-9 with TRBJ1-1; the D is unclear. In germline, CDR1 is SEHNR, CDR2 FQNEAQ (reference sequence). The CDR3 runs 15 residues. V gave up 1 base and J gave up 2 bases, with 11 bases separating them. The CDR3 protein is CASSLVSGGNTEAFF. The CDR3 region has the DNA TGTGCCAGCAGCTTAGTCTCCGGCGGTAACACTGAAGCTTTCTTT.

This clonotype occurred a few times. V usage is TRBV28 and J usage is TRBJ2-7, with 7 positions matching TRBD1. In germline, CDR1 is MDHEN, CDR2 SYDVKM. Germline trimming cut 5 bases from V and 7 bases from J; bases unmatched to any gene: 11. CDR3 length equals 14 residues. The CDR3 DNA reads TGTGCCAGCAGTCCCGGGACAGCATTGGGGGAGCAGTACTTC. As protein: CASSPGTALGEQYF.

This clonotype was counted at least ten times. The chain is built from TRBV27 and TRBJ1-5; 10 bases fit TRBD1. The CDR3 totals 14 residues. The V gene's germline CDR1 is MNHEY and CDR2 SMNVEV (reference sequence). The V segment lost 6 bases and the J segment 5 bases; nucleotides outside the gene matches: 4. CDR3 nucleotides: TGTGCCAGCAGCCGGGACAGGGGCGATCAGCCCCAGCATTTT. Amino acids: CASSRDRGDQPQHF.

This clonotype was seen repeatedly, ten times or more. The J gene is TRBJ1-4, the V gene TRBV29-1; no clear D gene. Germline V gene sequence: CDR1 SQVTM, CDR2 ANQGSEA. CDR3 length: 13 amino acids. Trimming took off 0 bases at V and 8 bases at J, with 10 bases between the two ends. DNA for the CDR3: TGCAGCGTTGAAGATAGGGAGGAGGAAAAACTGTTTTTT. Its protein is CSVEDREEEKLFF.

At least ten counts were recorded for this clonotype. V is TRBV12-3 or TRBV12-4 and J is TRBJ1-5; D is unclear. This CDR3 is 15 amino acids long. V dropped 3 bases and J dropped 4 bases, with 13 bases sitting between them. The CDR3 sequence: CASSFNSPRNQPQHF. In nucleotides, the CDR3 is TGTGCCAGCAGTTTCAACAGCCCCAGAAATCAGCCCCAGCATTTT.

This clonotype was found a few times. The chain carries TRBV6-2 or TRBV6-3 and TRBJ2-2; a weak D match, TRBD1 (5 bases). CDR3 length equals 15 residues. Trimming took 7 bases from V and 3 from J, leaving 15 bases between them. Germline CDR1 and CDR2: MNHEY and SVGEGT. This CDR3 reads CASTHPPRDTGELFF. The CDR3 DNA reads TGTGCCAGCACTCACCCGCCCAGGGACACCGGGGAGCTGTTTTTT.

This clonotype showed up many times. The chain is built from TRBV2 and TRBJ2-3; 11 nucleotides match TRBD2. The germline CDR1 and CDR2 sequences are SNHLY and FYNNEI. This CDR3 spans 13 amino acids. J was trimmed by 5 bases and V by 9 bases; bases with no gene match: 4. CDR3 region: CARTSGGLDTQYF. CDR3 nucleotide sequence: TGTGCCAGAACTAGCGGGGGTTTAGATACGCAGTATTTT.

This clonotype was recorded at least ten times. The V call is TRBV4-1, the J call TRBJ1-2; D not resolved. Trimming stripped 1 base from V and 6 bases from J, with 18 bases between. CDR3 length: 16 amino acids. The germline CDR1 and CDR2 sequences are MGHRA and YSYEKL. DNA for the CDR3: TGCGCCAGCAGCCAAGTTCCACCACCTGGACGGGATGGCTACACCTTC. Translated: CASSQVPPPGRDGYTF.

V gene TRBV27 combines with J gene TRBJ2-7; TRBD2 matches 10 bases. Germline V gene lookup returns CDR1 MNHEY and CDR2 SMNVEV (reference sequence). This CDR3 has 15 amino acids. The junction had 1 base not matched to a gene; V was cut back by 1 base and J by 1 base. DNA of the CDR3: TGTGCCAGCAGTTTATATAGCGGGGGGTCCTACGAGCAGTACTTC. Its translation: CASSLYSGGSYEQYF.

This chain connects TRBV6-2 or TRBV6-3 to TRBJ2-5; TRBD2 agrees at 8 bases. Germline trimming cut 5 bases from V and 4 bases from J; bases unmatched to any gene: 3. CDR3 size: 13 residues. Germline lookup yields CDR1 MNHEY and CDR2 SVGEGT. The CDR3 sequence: CASSRGGRETQYF. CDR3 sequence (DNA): TGTGCCAGCAGTCGGGGGGGCCGAGAGACCCAGTACTTC.

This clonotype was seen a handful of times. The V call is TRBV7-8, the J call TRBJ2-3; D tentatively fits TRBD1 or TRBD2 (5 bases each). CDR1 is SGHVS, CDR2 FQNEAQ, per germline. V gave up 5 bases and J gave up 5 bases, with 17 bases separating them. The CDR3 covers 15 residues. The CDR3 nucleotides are TGTGCCAGCAGCCCACTGGTGGGGGTAAGAGATACGCAGTATTTT. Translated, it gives CASSPLVGVRDTQYF.

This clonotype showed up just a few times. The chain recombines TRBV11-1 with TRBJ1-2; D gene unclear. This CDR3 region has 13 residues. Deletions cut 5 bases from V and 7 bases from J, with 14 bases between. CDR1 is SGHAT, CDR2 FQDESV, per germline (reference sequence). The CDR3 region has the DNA TGTGCCAGCAGCCCGGATCAAAAAAGTGGCTACACCTTC. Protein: CASSPDQKSGYTF.

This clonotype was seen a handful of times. CDR3 nucleotide sequence: TGTGCCAGCAGCTTAGTCGTGGGCCTAAGCTCCTACAATGAGCAGTTCTTC. This gives the protein CASSLVVGLSSYNEQFF. The chain joins TRBV7-9 to TRBJ2-1; no clear D gene. Germline V lookup: CDR1 SEHNR, CDR2 FQNEAQ (reference sequence). The germline V and J ends were trimmed by 1 base and 0 bases, with 13 bases remaining between them. CDR3 length: 17 residues.

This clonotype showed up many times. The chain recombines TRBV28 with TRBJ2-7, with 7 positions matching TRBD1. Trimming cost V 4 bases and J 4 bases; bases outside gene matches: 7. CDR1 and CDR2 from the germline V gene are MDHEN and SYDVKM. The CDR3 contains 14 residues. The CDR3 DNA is TGTGCCAGCAGTTCAAGCCCAGGGGGATACGAGCAGTACTTC. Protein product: CASSSSPGGYEQYF.

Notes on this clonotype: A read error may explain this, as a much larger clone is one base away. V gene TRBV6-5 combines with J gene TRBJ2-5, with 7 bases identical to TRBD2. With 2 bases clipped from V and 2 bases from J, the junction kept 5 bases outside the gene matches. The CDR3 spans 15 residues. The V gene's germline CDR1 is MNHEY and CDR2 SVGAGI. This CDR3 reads CASSYLSSGQETQYF. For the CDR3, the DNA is TGTGCCAGCAGTTACCTGTCTAGCGGACAAGAGACCCAGTACTTC.

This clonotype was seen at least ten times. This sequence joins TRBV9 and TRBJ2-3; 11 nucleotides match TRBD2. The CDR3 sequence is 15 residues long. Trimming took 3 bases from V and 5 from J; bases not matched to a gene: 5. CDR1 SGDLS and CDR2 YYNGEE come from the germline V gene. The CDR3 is CASSAGTSGGDTQYF. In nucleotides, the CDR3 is TGTGCCAGCAGCGCCGGGACTAGCGGAGGAGATACGCAGTATTTT.

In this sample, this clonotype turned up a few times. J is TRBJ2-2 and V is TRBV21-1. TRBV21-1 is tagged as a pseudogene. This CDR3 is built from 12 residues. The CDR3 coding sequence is TGTGCCAGCAGAGAGGTTACCGGGGAGCTGTTTTTT. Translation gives CASREVTGELFF.

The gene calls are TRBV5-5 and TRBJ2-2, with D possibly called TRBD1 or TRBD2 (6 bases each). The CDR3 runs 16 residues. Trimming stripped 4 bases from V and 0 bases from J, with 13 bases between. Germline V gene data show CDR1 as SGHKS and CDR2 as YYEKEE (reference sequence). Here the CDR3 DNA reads TGTGCCAGCAGCGGCCCCCGGGGGCCGAACACCGGGGAGCTGTTTTTT. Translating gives CASSGPRGPNTGELFF.

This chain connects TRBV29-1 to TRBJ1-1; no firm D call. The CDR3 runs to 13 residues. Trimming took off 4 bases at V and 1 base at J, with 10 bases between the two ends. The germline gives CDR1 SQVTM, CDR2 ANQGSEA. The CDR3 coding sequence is TGCAGCGTTGCGGTCGCAGGGAACACTGAAGCTTTCTTT. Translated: CSVAVAGNTEAFF. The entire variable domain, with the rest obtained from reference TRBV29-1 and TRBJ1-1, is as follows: SAVISQKPSRDICQRGTSLTIQCQVDSQVTMMFWYRQQPGQSLTLIATANQGSEATYESGFVIDKFPISRPNLTFSTLTVSNMSPEDSSIYLCSVAVAGNTEAFFGQGTRLTVV.

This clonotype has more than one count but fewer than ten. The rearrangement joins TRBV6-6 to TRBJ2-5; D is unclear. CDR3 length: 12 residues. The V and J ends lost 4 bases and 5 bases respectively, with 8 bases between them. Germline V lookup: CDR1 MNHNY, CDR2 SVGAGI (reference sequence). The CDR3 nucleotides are TGTGCCAGCAGTTTACCCGTCGAGACCCAGTACTTC. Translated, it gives CASSLPVETQYF.

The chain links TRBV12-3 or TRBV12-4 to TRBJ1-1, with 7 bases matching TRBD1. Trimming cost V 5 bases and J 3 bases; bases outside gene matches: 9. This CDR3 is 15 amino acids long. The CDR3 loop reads CASSPPGTEHTEAFF. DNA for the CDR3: TGTGCCAGCAGTCCTCCCGGGACAGAACACACTGAAGCTTTCTTT.

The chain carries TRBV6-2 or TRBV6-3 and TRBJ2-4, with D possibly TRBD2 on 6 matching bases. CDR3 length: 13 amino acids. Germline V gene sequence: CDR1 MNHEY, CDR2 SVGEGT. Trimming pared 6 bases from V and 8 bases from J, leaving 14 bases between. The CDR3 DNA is TGTGCCAGCAGAACAGGAGGGGTGGACATTCAGTACTTC. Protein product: CASRTGGVDIQYF.

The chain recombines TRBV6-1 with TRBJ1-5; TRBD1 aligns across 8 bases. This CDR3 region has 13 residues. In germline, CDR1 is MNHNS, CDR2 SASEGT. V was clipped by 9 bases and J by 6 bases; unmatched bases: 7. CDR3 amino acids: CASDPDRGQPQHF. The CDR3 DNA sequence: TGTGCCAGTGACCCAGACAGGGGTCAGCCCCAGCATTTT.

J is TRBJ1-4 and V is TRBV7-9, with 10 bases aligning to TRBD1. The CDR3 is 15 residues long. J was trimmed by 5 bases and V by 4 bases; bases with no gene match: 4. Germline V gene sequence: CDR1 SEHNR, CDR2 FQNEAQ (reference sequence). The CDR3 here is CASSSRTGGNEKLFF. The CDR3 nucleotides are TGTGCCAGCAGCTCCAGGACAGGGGGAAATGAAAAACTGTTTTTT.

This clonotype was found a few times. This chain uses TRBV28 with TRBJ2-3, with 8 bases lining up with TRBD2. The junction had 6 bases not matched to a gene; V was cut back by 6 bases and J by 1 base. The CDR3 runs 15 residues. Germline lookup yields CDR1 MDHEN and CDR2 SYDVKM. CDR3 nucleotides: TGTGCCAGCAGCTCCCCAGCGGGGGGCACAGATACGCAGTATTTT. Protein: CASSSPAGGTDTQYF.

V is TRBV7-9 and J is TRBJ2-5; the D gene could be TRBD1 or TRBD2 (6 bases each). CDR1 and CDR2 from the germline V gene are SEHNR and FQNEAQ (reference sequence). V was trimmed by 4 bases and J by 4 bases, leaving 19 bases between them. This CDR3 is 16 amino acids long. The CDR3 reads CASSSDGGGSRETQYF. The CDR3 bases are TGTGCCAGCAGCTCTGACGGAGGGGGTTCGCGAGAGACCCAGTACTTC.